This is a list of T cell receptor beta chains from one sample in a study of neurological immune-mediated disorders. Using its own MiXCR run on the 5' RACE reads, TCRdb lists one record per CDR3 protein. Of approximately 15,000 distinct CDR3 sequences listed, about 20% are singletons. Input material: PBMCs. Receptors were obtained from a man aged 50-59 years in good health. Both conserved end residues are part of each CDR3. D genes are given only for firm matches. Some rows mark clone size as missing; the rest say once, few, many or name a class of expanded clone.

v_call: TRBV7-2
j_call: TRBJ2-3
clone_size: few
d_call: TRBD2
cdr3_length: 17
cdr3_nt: TGTGCCAGCAGCTCGGGACTAGCGGGAGAGAGCACAGATACGCAGTATTTT
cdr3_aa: CASSSGLAGESTDTQYF

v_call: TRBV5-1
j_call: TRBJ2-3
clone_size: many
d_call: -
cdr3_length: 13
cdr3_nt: TGCGCCAGCAACACGGGGGAGACAGATACGCAGTATTTT
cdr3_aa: CASNTGETDTQYF

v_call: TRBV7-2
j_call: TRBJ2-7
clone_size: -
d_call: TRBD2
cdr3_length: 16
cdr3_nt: TGTGCCAGCAGCCGCTCGACCGGGACTAGCGGATACGAGCAGTACTTC
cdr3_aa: CASSRSTGTSGYEQYF

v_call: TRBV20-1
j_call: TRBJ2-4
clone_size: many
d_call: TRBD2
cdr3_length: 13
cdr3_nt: TGCAGTGCTAGAGTAGCGGGACAAAACATTCAGTACTTC
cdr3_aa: CSARVAGQNIQYF

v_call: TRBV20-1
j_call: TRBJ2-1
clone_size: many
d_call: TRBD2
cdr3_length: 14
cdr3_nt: TGCAGTGCTAGAGGACTAGCGGGATCCCTTGAGCAGTTCTTC
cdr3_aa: CSARGLAGSLEQFF

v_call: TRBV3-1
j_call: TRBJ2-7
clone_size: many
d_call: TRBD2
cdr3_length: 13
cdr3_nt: TGTGCCGCCGGTGCTAGCGGGCTATACGAGCAGTACTTC
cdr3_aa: CAAGASGLYEQYF

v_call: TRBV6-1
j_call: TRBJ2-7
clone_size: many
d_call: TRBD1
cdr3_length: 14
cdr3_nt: TGTGCCAGCAGTGAAGCGAAGGGGGCGAGGGAGCAGTACTTC
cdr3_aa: CASSEAKGAREQYF

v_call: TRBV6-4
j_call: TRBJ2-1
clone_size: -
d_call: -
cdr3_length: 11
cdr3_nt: TGTGCCAGCCCTGACTACAATGAGCAGTTCTTC
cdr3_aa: CASPDYNEQFF

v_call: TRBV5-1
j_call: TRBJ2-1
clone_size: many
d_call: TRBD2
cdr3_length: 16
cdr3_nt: TGCGCCAGCAGCTTAACTAGCGGGATTACGGGGAATGAGCAGTTCTTC
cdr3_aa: CASSLTSGITGNEQFF

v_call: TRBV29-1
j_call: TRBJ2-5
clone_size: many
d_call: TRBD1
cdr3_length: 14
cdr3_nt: TGCAGCGTTGAGGACCAGGGGGCAAGCGAGACCCAGTACTTC
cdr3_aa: CSVEDQGASETQYF

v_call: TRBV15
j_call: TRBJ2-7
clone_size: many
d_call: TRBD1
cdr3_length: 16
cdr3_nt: TGTGCCACCAGCAGAGATTTGCTAGGGACAGGCTACGAGCAGTACTTC
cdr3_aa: CATSRDLLGTGYEQYF

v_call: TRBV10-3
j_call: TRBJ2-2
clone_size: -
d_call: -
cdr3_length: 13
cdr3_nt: TGTGCCATCAGTGGCGGGGGCGCCGGGGAGCTGTTTTTT
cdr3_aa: CAISGGGAGELFF

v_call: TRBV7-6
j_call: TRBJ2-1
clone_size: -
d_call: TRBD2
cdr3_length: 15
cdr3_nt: TGTGCCAGCAGCTCAGCGGGAGGGTCCAACAATGAGCAGTTCTTC
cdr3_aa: CASSSAGGSNNEQFF

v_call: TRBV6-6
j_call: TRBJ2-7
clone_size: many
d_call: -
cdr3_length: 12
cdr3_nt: TGTGCCAGCAGCCTGGACTTCTACGAGCAGTACTTC
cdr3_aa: CASSLDFYEQYF

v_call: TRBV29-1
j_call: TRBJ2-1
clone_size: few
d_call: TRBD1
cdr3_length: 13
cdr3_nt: TGCAGCGTTGCAGGGGGCCGAGACAATGAGCAGTTCTTC
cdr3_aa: CSVAGGRDNEQFF

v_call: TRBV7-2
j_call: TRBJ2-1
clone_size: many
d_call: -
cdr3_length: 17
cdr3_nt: TGTGCCAGCAGCTTTCGGGGGCCCTCAAGCTCCTACAATGAGCAGTTCTTC
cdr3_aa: CASSFRGPSSSYNEQFF

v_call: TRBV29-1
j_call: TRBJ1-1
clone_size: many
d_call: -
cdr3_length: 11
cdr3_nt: TGCAGCGTTGAACGGCAGTCAGAAGCTTTCTTT
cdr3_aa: CSVERQSEAFF

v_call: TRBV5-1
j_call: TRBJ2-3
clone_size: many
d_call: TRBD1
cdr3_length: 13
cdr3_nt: TGCGCCAGCAGCCTACAGGGGGCAGATACGCAGTATTTT
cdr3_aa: CASSLQGADTQYF

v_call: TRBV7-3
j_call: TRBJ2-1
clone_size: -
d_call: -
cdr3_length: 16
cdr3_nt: TGTGCCAGCAGCCCTACCTACGAAGCCACAGGGCCCGAAAGTGACTTC
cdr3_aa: CASSPTYEATGPESDF

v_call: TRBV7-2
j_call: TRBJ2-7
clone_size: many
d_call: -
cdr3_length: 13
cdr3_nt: TGTGCCAGCAGCCAAGGGTTGAGACAAGAGCAGTACTTC
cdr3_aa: CASSQGLRQEQYF

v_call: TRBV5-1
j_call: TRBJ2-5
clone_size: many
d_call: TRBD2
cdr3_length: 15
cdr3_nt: TGCGCCAGTACTGCTAGCGGAGATACACAAGAGACCCAGTACTTC
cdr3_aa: CASTASGDTQETQYF

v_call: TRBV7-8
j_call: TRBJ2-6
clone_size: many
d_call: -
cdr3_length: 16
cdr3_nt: TGTGCCAGCAGCGCCTCCGGGCGCCCCGGGGCCAACGTCCTGACTTTC
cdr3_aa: CASSASGRPGANVLTF

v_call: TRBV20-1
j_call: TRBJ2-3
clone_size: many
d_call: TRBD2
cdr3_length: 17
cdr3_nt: TGCAGTGCCACGCCCTTAACTAGCGGAGCAAGCACAGATACGCAGTATTTT
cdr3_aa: CSATPLTSGASTDTQYF

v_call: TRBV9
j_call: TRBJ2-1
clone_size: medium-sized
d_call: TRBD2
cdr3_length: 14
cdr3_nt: TGTGCCAGCAGCGTAGCTTCCGCGGGAGGTGAGCAGTTCTTC
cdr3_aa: CASSVASAGGEQFF

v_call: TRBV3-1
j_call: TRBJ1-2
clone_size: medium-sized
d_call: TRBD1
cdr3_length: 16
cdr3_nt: TGTGCCAGCAGCCAAGAGGCCCTACAGGGGTACTATGGCTACACCTTC
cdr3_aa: CASSQEALQGYYGYTF

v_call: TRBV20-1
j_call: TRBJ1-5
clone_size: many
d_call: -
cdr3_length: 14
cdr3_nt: TGCAGTGCTAGAGATCGGCGGAACAATCAGCCCCAGCATTTT
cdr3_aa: CSARDRRNNQPQHF

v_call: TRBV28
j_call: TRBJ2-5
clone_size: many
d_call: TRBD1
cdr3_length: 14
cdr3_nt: TGTCCCAGCAGTCCGGACAGGGGGTGGGAGACCCAGTACTTC
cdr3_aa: CPSSPDRGWETQYF

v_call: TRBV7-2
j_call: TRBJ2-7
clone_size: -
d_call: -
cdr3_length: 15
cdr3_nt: TGTGCCAGCAGCCCCCGGACGTACTTAACCTACGAGCAGTACTTC
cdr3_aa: CASSPRTYLTYEQYF

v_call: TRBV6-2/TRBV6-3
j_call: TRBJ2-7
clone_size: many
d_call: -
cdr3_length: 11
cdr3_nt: TGTGCCAGCAGTCACGGACACGAGCAGTACTTC
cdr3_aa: CASSHGHEQYF

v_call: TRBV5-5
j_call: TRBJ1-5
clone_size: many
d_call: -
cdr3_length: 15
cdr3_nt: TGTGCCAGCAGCTATTTGGGGGGGAACAATCAGCCCCAGCATTTT
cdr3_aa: CASSYLGGNNQPQHF

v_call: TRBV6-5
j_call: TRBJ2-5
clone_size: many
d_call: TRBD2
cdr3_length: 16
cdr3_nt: TGTGCCAGCAGTCCTTCGTGGGGACTAGCGCCGAGAGGCCAGTACTTC
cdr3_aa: CASSPSWGLAPRGQYF

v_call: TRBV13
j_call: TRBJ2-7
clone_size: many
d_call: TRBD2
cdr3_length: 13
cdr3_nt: TGTGCCAGCAGCGTTAGCGGGAGCTACGAGCAGTACTTC
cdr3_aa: CASSVSGSYEQYF

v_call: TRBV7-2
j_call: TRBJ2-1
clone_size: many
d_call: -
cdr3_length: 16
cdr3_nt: TGTGCCAGCAGCTTAGTAAGCCAGGGTCTTTTCAATGAGCAGTTCTTC
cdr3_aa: CASSLVSQGLFNEQFF

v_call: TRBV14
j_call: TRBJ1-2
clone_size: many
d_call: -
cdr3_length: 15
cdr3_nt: TGTGCCAGCAGCCCCCGGGAGGGCTACCGCTATGGCTACACCTTC
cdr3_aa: CASSPREGYRYGYTF

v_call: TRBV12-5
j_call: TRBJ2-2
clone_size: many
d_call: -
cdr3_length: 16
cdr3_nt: TGTGCTAGTGGTTTGGTATACCCGGGGGCGCCCGGGGAGCTGTTTTTT
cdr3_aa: CASGLVYPGAPGELFF